Listed below are T cell receptor beta chains from one sample, sequenced in a study of blood T cells in healthy people across ages. In TCRdb, the 5' RACE reads were re-called with MiXCR into one record per CDR3 protein. The repertoire holds about 770,000 distinct CDR3 sequences, approximately 48% seen once, with 15% to 25% in the top ten. Specimen: blood. These receptors were collected from a man aged 60 to 69 in good health. CDR3s include the opening cysteine and the closing phenylalanine or tryptophan. Fields, in order: D gene, clone size, V gene, J gene, CDR3 DNA, CDR3 protein. The D gene is left open where the match is weak. Size is omitted from some rows. Given values are once, few, many or a class for expanded clones.

d_call: .; clone_size: .; v_call: TRBV5-4; j_call: TRBJ1-6; cdr3_nt: TGTGCCAGCAGCTTGGAGGTGGGAACAAATTCACCCCTCCACTTT; cdr3_aa: CASSLEVGTNSPLHF
d_call: TRBD1; clone_size: .; v_call: TRBV12-3/TRBV12-4; j_call: TRBJ2-1; cdr3_nt: TGTGCCAGCAGTACCCGGGACAGGGTACGCAATGAGCAGTTCTTC; cdr3_aa: CASSTRDRVRNEQFF
d_call: .; clone_size: .; v_call: TRBV7-2; j_call: TRBJ2-7; cdr3_nt: TGTGCCAACAGCTCAATACAGCCCCCGGGCTCCTACGAGCAGTACTTC; cdr3_aa: CANSSIQPPGSYEQYF
d_call: .; clone_size: many; v_call: TRBV9; j_call: TRBJ2-2; cdr3_nt: TGTGCCAGCAGCGTAGGTCAGGGCGCGAACACCGGGGAGCTGTTTTTT; cdr3_aa: CASSVGQGANTGELFF
d_call: TRBD2; clone_size: .; v_call: TRBV4-3; j_call: TRBJ2-5; cdr3_nt: TGCGCCAGCAGCCAAGATTGGTCTAGCGGGGGGGCCGGAGAGACCCAGTACTTC; cdr3_aa: CASSQDWSSGGAGETQYF
d_call: .; clone_size: once; v_call: TRBV12-3/TRBV12-4; j_call: TRBJ2-1; cdr3_nt: TGTGCCAGCAGTTTTCTTCTCGGAAACAATGAGCAGTTCTTC; cdr3_aa: CASSFLLGNNEQFF
d_call: .; clone_size: .; v_call: TRBV4-3; j_call: TRBJ2-2; cdr3_nt: TGCGCCAGCAGCCAATTCGAGGGGGGCGGCACCGGGGAGCTGTTTTTT; cdr3_aa: CASSQFEGGGTGELFF
d_call: TRBD1; clone_size: many; v_call: TRBV27; j_call: TRBJ1-5; cdr3_nt: TGTGCCAGCAGGACAGGGAATCAGCCCCAGCATTTT; cdr3_aa: CASRTGNQPQHF
d_call: .; clone_size: .; v_call: TRBV20-1; j_call: TRBJ2-7; cdr3_nt: TGCAGTATACCCCTTGGACCGGGGGCGGACGAGCAGTACTTC; cdr3_aa: CSIPLGPGADEQYF
d_call: .; clone_size: .; v_call: TRBV5-1; j_call: TRBJ2-1; cdr3_nt: TGCGCCGGCAGCTTGGCCCAGGGGAGCTCCTACAATGAGCAGTTCTTC; cdr3_aa: CAGSLAQGSSYNEQFF
d_call: .; clone_size: once; v_call: TRBV18; j_call: TRBJ2-3; cdr3_nt: TGTGCCAGCTCACCACCTGCTCAGAGCACAGATACGCAGTATTTT; cdr3_aa: CASSPPAQSTDTQYF
d_call: .; clone_size: .; v_call: TRBV7-2; j_call: TRBJ2-3; cdr3_nt: TGTGCCAGCAGCTTAGGCGCCGCCCCCCAGCGGAATACGCAGTATTTT; cdr3_aa: CASSLGAAPQRNTQYF
d_call: TRBD2; clone_size: .; v_call: TRBV4-3; j_call: TRBJ2-3; cdr3_nt: TGCGCCAGCAGCCGGACGTTGGGCGGGGGGCCAGATACGCAGTATTTT; cdr3_aa: CASSRTLGGGPDTQYF
d_call: TRBD1; clone_size: .; v_call: TRBV2; j_call: TRBJ2-7; cdr3_nt: TGTGCCAGCAGAAGGACAGGGGGCCAAACTGGCTACGAGCAGTACTTC; cdr3_aa: CASRRTGGQTGYEQYF